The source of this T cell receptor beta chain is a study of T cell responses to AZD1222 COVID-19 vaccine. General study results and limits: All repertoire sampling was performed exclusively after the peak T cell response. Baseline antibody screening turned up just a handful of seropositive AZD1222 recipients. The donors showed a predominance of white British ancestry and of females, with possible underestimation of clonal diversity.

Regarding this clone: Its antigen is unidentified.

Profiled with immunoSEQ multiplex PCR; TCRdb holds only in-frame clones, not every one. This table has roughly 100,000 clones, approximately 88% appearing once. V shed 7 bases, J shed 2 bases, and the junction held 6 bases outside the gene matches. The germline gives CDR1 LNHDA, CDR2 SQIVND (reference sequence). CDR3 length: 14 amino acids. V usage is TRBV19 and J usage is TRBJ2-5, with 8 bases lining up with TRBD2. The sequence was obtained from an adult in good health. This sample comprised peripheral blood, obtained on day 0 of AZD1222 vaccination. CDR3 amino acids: CASTAGDIQETQYF. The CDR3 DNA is TGTGCCAGTACAGCGGGGGACATACAAGAGACCCAGTACTTC.